The 5 T cell receptor beta chains below were found in one sample sequenced in a study of blood T cell repertoires in COVID-19. Produced via immunoSEQ multiplex PCR; TCRdb's table is partial and in-frame only. The sample holds some 170,000 clones, approximately 90% seen once. Sequencing was carried out using peripheral blood. These receptor sequences come from a woman between 45 and 60 years old with acute or convalescent COVID-19.

In this sample, this clone turned up once. This chain connects TRBV6-5 to TRBJ1-3, with a possible D match to TRBD1 (5 bases). Germline CDR1 and CDR2: MNHEY and SVGAGI. Trimming took 2 bases from V and 3 from J, leaving 8 bases between them. This CDR3 has 14 amino acids. CDR3: CASSYQGGGNTIYF. CDR3 sequence (DNA): TGTGCCAGCAGTTACCAGGGAGGTGGAAACACCATATATTTT.

This clone appeared a few times. V gene TRBV25-1 combines with J gene TRBJ2-1, with 8 bases lining up with TRBD1. This CDR3 has 16 amino acids. Losses at the gene ends were 2 bases for V and 2 bases for J; bases not matched to a gene: 5. Germline CDR1 reads MGHDK; CDR2 reads SYGVNS. The CDR3 DNA sequence: TGTGCCAGCAGTGAACCTACAGGGGGGACCTACAATGAGCAGTTCTTC. Its protein product is CASSEPTGGTYNEQFF.

This rearrangement joins TRBV5-4 to TRBJ1-4; maybe TRBD1 (6 bases). V gave up 4 bases and J gave up 7 bases, with 17 bases separating them. The CDR3 totals 15 residues. CDR1 is SGHNT and CDR2 is YYREEE in the germline V gene (reference sequence). The CDR3 DNA reads as TGTGCCAGCAGCATTCAAGCGGGGGGCAGTGAAAAACTGTTTTTT. Translating it yields CASSIQAGGSEKLFF.

This chain joins TRBV7-2 and TRBJ2-7, with TRBD2 identical over 8 bases. J was trimmed by 6 bases and V by 5 bases; bases with no gene match: 9. CDR1 SGHTA and CDR2 FQGNSA come from the germline V gene. This CDR3 contains 14 residues. CDR3 sequence: CASSRLAGGGEQYF. CDR3 in DNA: TGTGCCAGCAGCCGCCTGGCGGGGGGCGGCGAGCAGTACTTC.

In this sample, this clone turned up once. This chain links TRBV7-2 with TRBJ1-1, with D hard to call. Germline-derived CDR1 and CDR2 are SGHTA and FQGNSA. V was cut by 4 bases and J by 2 bases, with 14 bases left in between. The CDR3 loop spans 15 amino acids. CDR3 sequence reads: CASSSSRYGNTEAFF. DNA for the CDR3: TGTGCCAGCAGCTCTAGCCGTTATGGCAACACTGAAGCTTTCTTT.